The 14 T cell receptor beta chains in this list originate from one sample, sequenced in a study of T cells in Graves' hyperthyroidism and ophthalmopathy. TCR beta CDR3 regions were amplified from RNA transcripts. When the TCR CDR3 underwent first-round RT-PCR, the HTBI primer set was used. TCRdb used MiXCR to reprocess the multiplex PCR reads, holding one entry per CDR3 protein. This sample has roughly 660,000 distinct CDR3 sequences, with around 16% found just once. Specimen: blood. Every receptor here comes from a man aged 45 to 65 with Graves' hyperthyroidism.

This clonotype was seen at least ten times. The chain links TRBV3-1 to TRBJ1-2; TRBD1 aligns across 8 bases. The CDR3 is 12 amino acids. V lost 5 bases and J lost 9; bases outside the gene matches: 5. Per germline, CDR1 LGHDT and CDR2 YNNKEL (reference sequence). CDR3 in DNA: TGTGCCAGCAGCAGCGGACAGGGCCGCTACACCTTC. Encoded protein: CASSSGQGRYTF.

There are a few counts of this clonotype. V usage is TRBV19 and J usage is TRBJ2-1; TRBD1 matches at 7 bases. Germline CDR1 LNHDA, CDR2 SQIVND (reference sequence). V trimming: 6 bases; J trimming: 4 bases; junction bases outside the gene matches: 9. The length of the CDR3 is 15 residues. The CDR3 spells CASSRGGVKYNEQFF. Here the CDR3 DNA reads TGTGCCAGTAGCCGAGGGGGCGTGAAATACAATGAGCAGTTCTTC.

This clonotype was seen more than once but under ten times. The chain joins TRBV19 to TRBJ2-3; a weak D match, TRBD2 (5 bases). The V and J ends lost 3 bases and 5 bases respectively, with 12 bases between them. This CDR3 contains 14 residues. The V gene's germline CDR1 is LNHDA and CDR2 SQIVND (reference sequence). The CDR3 is CASSMDRGGDTQYF. The DNA of the CDR3 is TGTGCCAGTAGTATGGATCGAGGAGGAGATACGCAGTATTTT.

The rearrangement links TRBV19 to TRBJ1-2; D perhaps matches TRBD1 (5 bases). The germline V and J ends were trimmed by 7 bases and 1 base, with 16 bases remaining between them. The CDR3 totals 15 residues. Germline-derived CDR1 and CDR2 are LNHDA and SQIVND (reference sequence). DNA of the CDR3: TGTGCCAGTACCCCAACAGGTAGTAGTAACTATGGCTACACCTTC. Translating gives CASTPTGSSNYGYTF.

In this sample, this clonotype turned up many times. The chain uses TRBV27 and TRBJ1-1; D is perhaps TRBD1 (6 bases). Germline V gene lookup returns CDR1 MNHEY and CDR2 SMNVEV (reference sequence). The CDR3 runs 14 residues. Deletions cut 6 bases from V and 0 bases from J, with 11 bases between. CDR3 nucleotide sequence: TGTGCCAGCAGGGGGGGGCAGTTGAACACTGAAGCTTTCTTT. Translation gives CASRGGQLNTEAFF.

This clonotype was observed a few times. This chain connects TRBV19 to TRBJ2-1; TRBD2 matches at 9 bases. Germline V gives CDR1 LNHDA, CDR2 SQIVND (reference sequence). V was pared by 6 bases and J by 0 bases, with 9 bases of the junction left unmatched. CDR3 size: 17 residues. In nucleotides, the CDR3 is TGTGCCAGTAGCCCAGCGGGAGGATTTCCCTCCTACAATGAGCAGTTCTTC. It is translated as CASSPAGGFPSYNEQFF.

Concerning this clonotype itself: The junction shows a germline mismatch at one end, possibly a read error. This chain uses TRBV6-2 or TRBV6-3 with TRBJ2-7, with 11 positions matching TRBD1. This CDR3 region has 15 residues. CDR1 is MNHEY and CDR2 is SVGEGT in the germline V gene. CDR3 amino acids: CVSRMGQGDTYEQYF. As DNA, the CDR3 is TGTGTCAGCAGAATGGGACAGGGGGACACCTACGAGCAGTACTTC.

This clonotype was counted many times. The chain carries TRBV28 and TRBJ2-1; 7 bases are a match to TRBD2. The V segment lost 6 bases and the J segment 3 bases; nucleotides outside the gene matches: 8. This CDR3 has 15 amino acids. Germline V gene lookup returns CDR1 MDHEN and CDR2 SYDVKM. The chain's CDR3 is CASSAWGGRYNEQFF. The CDR3, as DNA: TGTGCCAGCAGCGCCTGGGGGGGTCGCTACAATGAGCAGTTCTTC. Using reference TRBV28 and TRBJ2-1 for the parts outside the CDR3, the full variable domain is DVKVTQSSRYLVKRTGEKVFLECVQDMDHENMFWYRQDPGLGLRLIYFSYDVKMKEKGDIPEGYSVSREKKERFSLILESASTNQTSMYLCASSAWGGRYNEQFFGPGTRLTVL.

This clonotype was observed at least ten times. The rearrangement links TRBV6-5 to TRBJ2-7; a weak D match, TRBD1 (6 bases). The CDR3 consists of 14 residues. The V end was cut by 5 bases, the J end by 3 bases, with 14 bases between. CDR1 MNHEY and CDR2 SVGAGI come from the germline V gene. Here the CDR3 reads CASSHTRGHYEQYF. The CDR3 bases are TGTGCCAGCAGTCATACCAGGGGTCACTACGAGCAGTACTTC.

The sample holds a few counts of this clonotype. The chain couples TRBV20-1 to TRBJ2-5, with a weak D call TRBD2 (6 bases). Germline values: CDR1 DFQATT, CDR2 SNEGSKA (reference sequence). V was clipped by 3 bases and J by 2 bases, with 16 bases between them. This CDR3 region has 15 residues. CDR3 in amino acids: CSASSPRGWQETQYF. CDR3 nucleotide sequence: TGCAGTGCTAGTAGTCCACGGGGGTGGCAAGAGACCCAGTACTTC.

The sample holds a few counts of this clonotype. This sequence joins TRBV30 and TRBJ2-3; D ambiguous. The CDR3 is 15 amino acids. Germline lookup yields CDR1 GTSNPN and CDR2 SVGIG (reference sequence). Trimming shortened V by 0 bases and J by 5 bases, and 15 bases separated the two germline ends. The CDR3 sequence: CAWSVFSVWRDTQYF. DNA of the CDR3: TGTGCCTGGAGTGTATTTTCGGTCTGGAGAGATACGCAGTATTTT.

In its sample, this clonotype was seen a few times. The chain couples TRBV5-4 to TRBJ1-2; D not resolved. Deletions cut 0 bases from V and 8 bases from J, with 8 bases between. Germline V gives CDR1 SGHNT, CDR2 YYREEE (reference sequence). The CDR3 totals 12 residues. The CDR3 sequence: CASSLVGIGYTF. CDR3 nucleotides: TGTGCCAGCAGCTTGGTGGGAATCGGCTACACCTTC.

Only a few counts were recorded for this clonotype. This chain links TRBV6-1 with TRBJ2-7, with D hard to call. The germline V gene encodes CDR1 MNHNS and CDR2 SASEGT. This CDR3 has 13 amino acids. V was shortened by 3 bases and J by 4 bases, with 10 bases between the two germline ends. Here the CDR3 DNA reads TGTGCCAGCAGTGACCCGAATACTTACGAGCAGTACTTC. It yields the protein CASSDPNTYEQYF.

The chain employs TRBV5-1 and TRBJ2-7, with 16 bases identical to TRBD2. Losses at the gene ends were 4 bases for V and 0 bases for J; bases not matched to a gene: 1. This CDR3 comprises 16 residues. Germline values: CDR1 SGHRS, CDR2 YFSETQ. The CDR3 sequence: CASSGTSGRASYEQYF. For the CDR3, the DNA is TGCGCCAGCAGCGGGACTAGCGGGAGGGCCTCCTACGAGCAGTACTTC.